This section outlines one T cell receptor beta chain sequence together with its context. Its antigen remains unidentified. With CCR7-negative CD45RA+ TemRA cells, CD45RO+ cells were combined in CD8 memory. The CDR3 runs 15 residues. Germline lookup yields CDR1 SGDLS and CDR2 YYNGEE. The germline V and J ends were trimmed by 5 bases and 1 base, with 12 bases remaining between them. The data originate from a study of shared clonotypes between healthy human individuals. General study findings and limits: Naive subsets generally exceeded memory subsets in estimated richness.

The assay was immunoSEQ multiplex PCR, and TCRdb's table has in-frame clones only and misses some. The sample carries fewer than 350,000 clones, around 87% recorded once. The receptor was derived from a man aged 18-30 years in good health. This chain uses TRBV9 with TRBJ2-2, with D tentatively TRBD1 (6 bases). Material: memory CD8+ T cells sorted from blood. Stated subset: CD45RO+ cells pooled with CCR7-negative TemRA cells. The CDR3 reads CASRPPGQNTGELFF. The CDR3 DNA is TGTGCCAGCAGACCTCCGGGACAGAACACCGGGGAGCTGTTTTTT.